This T cell receptor (beta chain) originates from a study of CD8 T cells in ankylosing spondylitis. The study, taken as a whole, reports: Disease-linked clones bore a CD8+ phenotype and were relatively rare in peripheral blood. There were earlier reports of some motif variants in reactive arthritis synovial fluid and blood. In ankylosing spondylitis patients, matched synovial fluid reportedly showed significant enrichment of disease-linked clones. About 8 highly homologous variants formed a TCR beta motif that appeared characteristic of ankylosing spondylitis blood.

Quantitative 5'-RACE with molecular barcodes produced the TCR beta libraries. TCRdb re-derived calls from the 5' RACE reads in MiXCR, one entry per CDR3 protein. Of fewer than 750,000 distinct CDR3 sequences detected, around 19% appear once; the ten largest clones hold 19%. The CDR3 consists of 15 residues. Looked up from germline, CDR1 is SGHRS and CDR2 is YFSETQ. About this clonotype itself: The antigen is not known. At one boundary the junction diverges from the germline segment, which might be a read error.

The chain is built from TRBV5-1 and TRBJ2-2, with D perhaps TRBD2 (5 bases). The material sequenced was blood, either unsorted or a sorted T cell fraction (not recorded which). This clonotype was obtained from a male donor with ankylosing spondylitis. CDR3 nucleotide sequence: TGCGCCAGCACCTCCCGGCCGGCGAACACCGGGGAGCTGGTTTTT. Translating gives CASTSRPANTGELVF.